These T cell receptor beta chains were read from a single sample in a study of cytomegalovirus exposure and HLA in healthy donors. Measured with immunoSEQ multiplex PCR; TCRdb has only the in-frame clones, and not every one. The data show under 150,000 clones, approximately 87% seen once. The sequencing input was PBMCs. Every receptor here comes from a man between 18 and 35 years old in good health and CMV-seronegative. Each CDR3 is given without its conserved first and last residue.

J	V	CDR3
TRBJ1-2	TRBV5-1	ASSTTTWGSSYGYT
TRBJ2-1	TRBV5-1	ASSLDRLREQF
TRBJ2-1	TRBV7-9	ASSGGLFYNEQF
TRBJ1-2	TRBV14	ASSQSPGQWGYT
TRBJ2-1	TRBV7-8	ASSLGGGAMEQF
TRBJ1-5	TRBV5-1	ASSPGQGEPQH
TRBJ1-5	TRBV6-6	ASSWTGNSNQPQH
TRBJ1-5	TRBV27	ASSLYGQGVQPQH
TRBJ1-1	TRBV6-5	ASRTNGQGATEAF
TRBJ2-5	TRBV18	ASSFQARDRGTKETQY
TRBJ2-1	TRBV27	ASSSGGSGGRSYNEQF
TRBJ2-1	TRBV2	ASTPSGHPYNEQF
TRBJ2-7	TRBV7-9	ASSSAGVNYEQY
TRBJ2-3	TRBV6-5	ASSLREGSTDTQY
TRBJ1-1	TRBV14	ASSLSEGWGPSTEAF
TRBJ1-5	TRBV18	ASSPGTGDYSNQPQH
TRBJ2-7	TRBV6-1	ASTQPQTYEQY
TRBJ1-1	TRBV9	ASSVEQNTEAF
TRBJ2-7	TRBV6-1	ASTGFETDLYEQY
TRBJ1-2	TRBV7-6	ASSLRDTDNYGYT
TRBJ1-2	TRBV7-2	ASSLVVDRILNYGYT
TRBJ2-7	TRBV6-1	ASRGEAGESYEQY
TRBJ2-7	TRBV6-1	ASSDRQGLHEQY
TRBJ1-1	TRBV6-1	ASSESENTEAF
TRBJ2-1	TRBV27	ASREGPGLAPF
TRBJ2-1	TRBV28	ASSPGTSGRELYNEQF
TRBJ1-5	TRBV6-1	ASSEWGGEGNQPQH
TRBJ2-7	TRBV4-1	ASSQDEWPYEQY
TRBJ1-1	TRBV9	ASTLLAGENTEAF
TRBJ1-3	TRBV28	ASSLGTAGNTIY
TRBJ1-4	TRBV5-1	ASSPWRDRVEEKLF
TRBJ1-5	TRBV5-5	ASSLAHADQPQH
TRBJ2-5	TRBV5-1	ASSLGLGGETQY
TRBJ2-3	TRBV7-6	ASSSLDRGTDTQY
TRBJ1-3	TRBV29-1	SVGDRRNTIY
TRBJ2-3	TRBV2	ASSERLAGGPSTDTQY
TRBJ2-3	TRBV2	ASSLAGITDTQY
TRBJ1-5	TRBV18	ASSPGLGAGTDQPQH
TRBJ1-1	TRBV2	ASSEQGAGSTEAF
TRBJ2-2	TRBV28	ASTRLAGTLLNTGELF
TRBJ2-5	TRBV5-1	ASSSRGRLETQY
TRBJ2-6	TRBV28	ASSLVGIPGANVLT
TRBJ2-3	TRBV6-6	ASSYRRGSTDTQY
TRBJ2-1	TRBV7-2	ASSLGLAGHNEQF
TRBJ2-1	TRBV5-1	ASSGQGNEQF
TRBJ1-2	TRBV18	ASSPARDNYGYT